Listed below are T cell receptor beta chains from one sample, sequenced in a study of T cell responses to AZD1222 COVID-19 vaccine. TCRdb keeps only in-frame clones here, not all; method: immunoSEQ multiplex PCR. Of approximately 150,000 clones detected, around nine tenths appear once; the ten largest clones hold about 1%. The sequencing here drew on peripheral blood, taken 28 days after the second AZD1222 dose. Receptors originate from an adult who received the AZD1222 COVID-19 vaccine. Both conserved end residues are part of each CDR3. The D gene is left open where the match is weak. Size tells how often a clone was seen (once, few, many) or the class of an expanded clone, and some rows leave it out.

J	D	size	V	CDR3	DNA
TRBJ2-7	NA	NA	TRBV9	CASSVEGGREQYF	TGTGCCAGCAGCGTAGAGGGCGGGCGCGAGCAGTACTTC
TRBJ2-4	TRBD2	NA	TRBV18	CASSLAGGNIQYF	TGTGCCAGCTCCCTAGCGGGGGGGAACATTCAGTACTTC
TRBJ2-4	NA	NA	TRBV18	CASSPPTFSGAAIQYF	TGTGCCAGCTCACCACCGACATTCTCGGGGGCGGCCATTCAGTACTTC
TRBJ1-1	NA	once	TRBV9	CASSPGTVNTEAFF	TGTGCCAGCAGCCCAGGGACGGTGAACACTGAAGCTTTCTTT
TRBJ2-7	NA	NA	TRBV12-3/TRBV12-4	CASSLAVGEQYF	TGTGCCAGCAGTTTGGCCGTGGGCGAGCAGTACTTC
TRBJ1-5	NA	NA	TRBV5-1	CASSLEGYSNQPQHF	TGCGCCAGCAGCTTGGAGGGTTATAGCAATCAGCCCCAGCATTTT
TRBJ1-2	NA	once	TRBV6-5	CASSYSQTSNYGYTF	TGTGCCAGCAGTTACTCGCAAACCTCTAACTATGGCTACACCTTC
TRBJ1-5	TRBD1	NA	TRBV4-3	CASSQEQGLDQPQHF	TGCGCCAGCAGCCAAGAACAGGGGTTAGATCAGCCCCAGCATTTT
TRBJ2-7	NA	NA	TRBV4-1	CASSHGGTPLYEQYF	TGCGCCAGCAGCCACGGAGGCACCCCCCTCTACGAGCAGTACTTC
TRBJ1-1	NA	NA	TRBV9	CASSVSQGRTEAFF	TGTGCCAGCAGCGTAAGTCAGGGGAGGACTGAAGCTTTCTTT
TRBJ2-3	NA	NA	TRBV5-4	CASSLAGTSTDTQYF	TGTGCCAGCAGCTTAGCCGGGACAAGCACAGATACGCAGTATTTT
TRBJ1-2	TRBD1	NA	TRBV6-5	CASSSSTGGWGGYTF	TGTGCCAGCAGTTCATCGACAGGGGGATGGGGTGGCTACACCTTC
TRBJ1-5	NA	NA	TRBV6-5	CASRSRGASNQPQHF	TGTGCCAGCCGAAGCCGGGGGGCTAGCAATCAGCCCCAGCATTTT
TRBJ2-5	TRBD2	NA	TRBV6-1	CASSELAGGPETQYF	TGTGCCAGCAGTGAACTAGCGGGGGGGCCGGAGACCCAGTACTTC
TRBJ2-3	NA	NA	TRBV7-2	CASSETPGLLTDTQYF	TGTGCCAGCAGCGAAACCCCGGGACTTCTCACAGATACGCAGTATTTT
TRBJ2-3	NA	NA	TRBV2	CASILGGGLDTQYF	NA
TRBJ1-2	NA	NA	TRBV6-2/TRBV6-3	CASSSARGQGYTF	TGTGCCAGCAGCTCCGCACGGGGGCAGGGCTACACCTTC
TRBJ1-1	TRBD1	NA	TRBV5-1	CASSPRGGTEAFF	TGCGCCAGCAGCCCCAGGGGGGGGACTGAAGCTTTCTTT
TRBJ1-2	NA	NA	TRBV6-2/TRBV6-3	CASSQLAYGYTF	TGTGCCAGCAGCCAACTTGCCTATGGCTACACCTTC
TRBJ2-3	NA	NA	TRBV5-1	CTSTSGGGTDTQYF	TGCACCAGCACCTCAGGCGGAGGCACAGATACGCAGTATTTT
TRBJ1-2	NA	NA	TRBV10-3	CAISSADNYGYTF	TGTGCCATCAGTTCGGCCGATAACTATGGCTACACCTTC
TRBJ2-1	NA	NA	TRBV3-1/TRBV3-2	CASSQLGVNEQFF	TGTGCCAGCAGCCAACTCGGAGTCAATGAGCAGTTCTTC